Listed below are T cell receptor beta chains from one sample, sequenced in a study of beta chain features in type 1 diabetes. The assay was immunoSEQ multiplex PCR, and TCRdb's table has in-frame clones only and misses some. This sample has under 95,000 clones, with around a third found just once. The sample comprised stem cell memory CD4+ T cells from blood. Source of these receptors: a woman between 18 and 29 years old in good health. CDR3s include the opening cysteine and the closing phenylalanine or tryptophan. The D gene is left open where the match is weak. Size is stated for part of the rows, as once, few or many counts, or as a class when the clone is expanded.

cdr3_nt	cdr3_aa	d_call	j_call	v_call	clone_size
TGTGCCAGCAGCTTACAGGGGAGTTCCACTGAGCAGTTCTTC	CASSLQGSSTEQFF	-	TRBJ2-1	TRBV11-3	-
TGTGCCAGCTCACCACGGGGGCAGAACGAGCAGTACTTC	CASSPRGQNEQYF	-	TRBJ2-7	TRBV18	-
TGTGCCTGGAGTTCCAGACAGGGGACCACTGAAGCTTTCTTT	CAWSSRQGTTEAFF	TRBD1	TRBJ1-1	TRBV30	few
TGTGCCAGTAGTAAGGAGGGAGTTGAGACCCAGTACTTC	CASSKEGVETQYF	-	TRBJ2-5	TRBV19	-
TGTGCCATCAGGCCCGGGACTAGCGGGCTCGAGCAGTACTTC	CAIRPGTSGLEQYF	TRBD2	TRBJ2-7	TRBV10-3	few
TGTGCCAGCGGTAGGACAGAAGAAAACATTCAGTACTTC	CASGRTEENIQYF	-	TRBJ2-4	TRBV2	-
TGTGCCACCAGCACGGGGTACAATGAGCAGTTCTTC	CATSTGYNEQFF	-	TRBJ2-1	TRBV15	few
TGTGCCAGCAGTCCCCTCCGCACAGATACGCAGTATTTT	CASSPLRTDTQYF	-	TRBJ2-3	TRBV6-5	few
TGCAGCGTTCAATTCCTCCAGGATCAGCCCCAGCATTTT	CSVQFLQDQPQHF	-	TRBJ1-5	TRBV29-1	-
TGTGCCAGCAACGACAGGTATAGCAATCAGCCCCAGCATTTT	CASNDRYSNQPQHF	-	TRBJ1-5	TRBV6-5	-
TGCGCCAGCAGCCCCTCCCTCGGGACAGAGGATATTTGGAGTGGCTACACCTTC	CASSPSLGTEDIWSGYTF	TRBD1	TRBJ1-2	TRBV5-1	-
TGTGCCAGCTCACCACTATCTGGGGAGACAGATACGCAGTATTTT	CASSPLSGETDTQYF	-	TRBJ2-3	TRBV18	-
TGTGCCAGCAGCCTCGACAGGGCTGGGGCCAACGTCCTGACTTTC	CASSLDRAGANVLTF	TRBD1	TRBJ2-6	TRBV7-2	few